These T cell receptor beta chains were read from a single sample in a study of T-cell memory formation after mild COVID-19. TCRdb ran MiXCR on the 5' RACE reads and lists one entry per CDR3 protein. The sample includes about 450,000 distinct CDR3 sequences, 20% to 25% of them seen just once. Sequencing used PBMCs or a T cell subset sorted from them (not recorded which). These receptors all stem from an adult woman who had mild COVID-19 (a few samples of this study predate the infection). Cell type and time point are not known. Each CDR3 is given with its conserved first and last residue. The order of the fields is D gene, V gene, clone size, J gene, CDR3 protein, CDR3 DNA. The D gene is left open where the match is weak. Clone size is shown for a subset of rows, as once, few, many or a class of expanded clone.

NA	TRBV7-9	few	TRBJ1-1	CASSLDPDMNTEAFF	TGTGCCAGCAGCTTAGATCCAGATATGAACACTGAAGCTTTCTTT
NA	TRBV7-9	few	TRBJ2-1	CASSLTRSVAVEQFF	TGTGCCAGCAGCTTGACTAGGTCGGTAGCAGTCGAGCAGTTCTTC
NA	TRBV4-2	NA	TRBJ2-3	CASSQDPRSGRSTDTQYF	TGTGCCAGCAGCCAAGACCCCCGAAGCGGGCGTAGCACAGATACGCAGTATTTT
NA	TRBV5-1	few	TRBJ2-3	CASSGRSSTDTQYF	TGCGCCAGCAGCGGGAGGTCGAGCACAGATACGCAGTATTTT
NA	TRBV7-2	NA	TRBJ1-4	CASSLEQPVREKLFF	TGTGCCAGCAGCTTAGAACAGCCAGTTAGGGAAAAACTGTTTTTT
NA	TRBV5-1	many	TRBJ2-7	CASSLAEPGPVYEQYF	TGCGCCAGCAGCTTGGCCGAGCCGGGGCCCGTCTACGAGCAGTACTTC
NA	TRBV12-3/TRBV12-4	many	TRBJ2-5	CASSLGPRETQYF	TGTGCCAGCAGTTTAGGGCCCCGGGAGACCCAGTACTTC
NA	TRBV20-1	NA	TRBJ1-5	CSARRGYGSDQPQHF	TGCAGTGCTAGGAGGGGGTATGGGTCTGATCAGCCCCAGCATTTT
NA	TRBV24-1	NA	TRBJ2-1	CATSDHDFPSYNEQFF	TGTGCCACCAGTGATCATGACTTCCCCTCCTACAATGAGCAGTTCTTC
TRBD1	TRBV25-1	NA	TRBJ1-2	CASSEWVGTGDGYTF	TGTGCCAGCAGTGAATGGGTAGGCACAGGGGATGGCTACACCTTC
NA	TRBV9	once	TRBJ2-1	CASSGALGTSYNEQFF	TGTGCCAGCAGCGGGGCCCTTGGGACTTCCTACAATGAGCAGTTCTTC
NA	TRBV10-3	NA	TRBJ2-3	CAISEAAQDTQYF	TGTGCCATCAGTGAGGCAGCACAGGATACGCAGTATTTT
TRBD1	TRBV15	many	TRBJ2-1	CATGKGQGAYNEQFF	TGTGCCACCGGCAAGGGACAGGGGGCCTACAATGAGCAGTTCTTC
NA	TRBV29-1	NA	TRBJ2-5	CSVDPENQETQYF	TGCAGCGTTGACCCGGAGAATCAAGAGACCCAGTACTTC
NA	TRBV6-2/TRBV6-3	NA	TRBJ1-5	CARSYSPNQPQHF	TGTGCCAGAAGTTACTCCCCAAACCAGCCCCAGCATTTT
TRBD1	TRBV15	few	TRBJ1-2	CATSPRTGRNYGYTF	TGTGCCACCAGCCCGCGGACAGGACGAAACTATGGCTACACCTTC
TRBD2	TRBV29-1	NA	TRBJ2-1	CSVAPGGSYNEQFF	TGCAGCGTGGCCCCGGGGGGATCCTACAATGAGCAGTTCTTC
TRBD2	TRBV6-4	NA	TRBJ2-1	CASSAHSGSSNEQFF	TGTGCCAGCAGTGCCCATAGCGGGAGTAGCAATGAGCAGTTCTTC
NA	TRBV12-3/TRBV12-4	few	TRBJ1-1	CASSLIVVGTEAFF	TGTGCCAGCAGTTTAATAGTGGTCGGTACTGAAGCTTTCTTT
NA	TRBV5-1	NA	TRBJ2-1	CASSLEVALGEQFF	TGCGCCAGCAGCTTGGAGGTGGCTCTAGGTGAGCAGTTCTTC
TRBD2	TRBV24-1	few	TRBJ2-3	CATSDFFGGRNADTQYF	TGTGCCACCAGTGATTTTTTCGGCGGGAGGAACGCAGATACGCAGTATTTT
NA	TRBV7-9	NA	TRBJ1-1	CASSPTSNTEAFF	TGTGCCAGCAGCCCTACATCGAACACTGAAGCTTTCTTT
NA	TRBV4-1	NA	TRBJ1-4	CASSSPKGKLFF	TGCGCCAGCAGCTCGCCAAAGGGAAAACTGTTTTTT
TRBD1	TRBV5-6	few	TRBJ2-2	CASSPTGWNTGELFF	TGTGCCAGCAGCCCGACAGGGTGGAACACCGGGGAGCTGTTTTTT
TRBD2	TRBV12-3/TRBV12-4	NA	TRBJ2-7	CASSRGAGGSYEQYF	TGTGCCAGCAGTAGAGGTGCGGGAGGATCGTACGAGCAGTACTTC
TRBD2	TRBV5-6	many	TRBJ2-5	CASLVAGGPQETQYF	TGTGCCAGCCTTGTAGCGGGGGGGCCTCAAGAGACCCAGTACTTC
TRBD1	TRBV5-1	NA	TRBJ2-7	CASSLPGQGTEQYF	TGCGCCAGCAGCTTGCCGGGACAGGGGACGGAGCAGTACTTC
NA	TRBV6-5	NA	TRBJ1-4	CASSYSRGGSGEKLFF	TGTGCCAGCAGTTACTCGAGGGGAGGCTCGGGTGAAAAACTGTTTTTT
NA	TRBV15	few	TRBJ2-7	CATSISVFSYEQYF	TGTGCCACCAGCATATCAGTATTTTCCTACGAGCAGTACTTC
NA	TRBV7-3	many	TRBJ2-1	CASSSPTYNEQFF	TGTGCCAGCAGCTCCCCAACCTACAATGAGCAGTTCTTC
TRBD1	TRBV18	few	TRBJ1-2	CASSPIGQGAMDGYTF	TGTGCCAGCTCACCCATCGGACAGGGGGCAATGGATGGCTACACCTTC
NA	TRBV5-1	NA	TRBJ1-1	CASSGSQGRAFF	TGCGCCAGCAGCGGTTCTCAGGGACGGGCTTTCTTT
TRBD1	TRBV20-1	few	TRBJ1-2	CSASTGTGPSELFKTF	TGCAGTGCTAGCACCGGGACAGGTCCCTCCGAACTATTTAAAACCTTC
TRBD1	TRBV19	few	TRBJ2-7	CASSTLTGQGRDEQYF	TGTGCCAGTAGTACCCTCACGGGACAGGGGCGCGACGAGCAGTACTTC
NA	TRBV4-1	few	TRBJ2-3	CASSLQRDTTDTQYF	TGCGCCAGCAGCCTCCAGCGGGACACCACAGATACGCAGTATTTT
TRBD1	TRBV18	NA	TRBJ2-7	CASSIGTGGPLGKEQYF	TGTGCCAGCTCAATCGGGACAGGGGGCCCCTTAGGGAAGGAGCAGTACTTC
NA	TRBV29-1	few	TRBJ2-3	CSVETTDTQYF	TGCAGCGTTGAGACCACAGATACGCAGTATTTT
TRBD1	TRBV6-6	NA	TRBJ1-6	CASSSIDRGGVPLHF	TGTGCCAGCAGTTCCATCGACAGGGGGGGAGTACCCCTCCACTTT
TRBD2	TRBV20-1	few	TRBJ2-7	CSARIAGASYEQYF	TGCAGTGCTAGGATAGCGGGAGCCTCCTACGAGCAGTACTTC
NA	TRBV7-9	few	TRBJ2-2	CASVADGELFF	TGTGCCAGCGTTGCGGACGGGGAGCTGTTTTTT